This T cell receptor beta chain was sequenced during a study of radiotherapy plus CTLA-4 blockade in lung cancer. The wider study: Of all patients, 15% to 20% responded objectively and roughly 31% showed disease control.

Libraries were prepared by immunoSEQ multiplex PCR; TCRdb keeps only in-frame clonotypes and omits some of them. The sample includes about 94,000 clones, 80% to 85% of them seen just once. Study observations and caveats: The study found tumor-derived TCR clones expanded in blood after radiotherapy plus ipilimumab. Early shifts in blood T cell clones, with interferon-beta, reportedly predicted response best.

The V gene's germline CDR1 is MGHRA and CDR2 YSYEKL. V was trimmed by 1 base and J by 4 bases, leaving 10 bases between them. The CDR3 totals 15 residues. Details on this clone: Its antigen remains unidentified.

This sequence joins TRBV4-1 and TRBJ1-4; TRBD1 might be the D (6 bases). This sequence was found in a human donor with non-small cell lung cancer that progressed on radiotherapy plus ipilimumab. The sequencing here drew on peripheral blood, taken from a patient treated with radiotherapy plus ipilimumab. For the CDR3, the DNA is TGCGCCAGCAGCCAAGGGGGGCCAGTTAATGAAAAACTGTTTTTT. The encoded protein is CASSQGGPVNEKLFF.